A selection of T cell receptor beta chains follows, all from one sample in a study of somatic mutations in cytotoxic T cells in rheumatoid arthritis. The repertoire was sequenced with immunoSEQ multiplex PCR; TCRdb's copy has only in-frame clones and lacks some. The data hold 15,000 to 20,000 clones, with roughly four fifths observed a single time. Specimen: CD8+ T cells sorted from blood. These receptors came from an adult with rheumatoid arthritis. CDR3s include the opening cysteine and the closing phenylalanine or tryptophan. The order of the fields is J gene, clone size, V gene, D gene, CDR3 protein, CDR3 DNA. The D gene is left open where the match is weak. Clone size is given for some rows only: seen once, a few or many times, or a class if the clone is expanded.

j_call: TRBJ2-7; clone_size: NA; v_call: TRBV11-2; d_call: NA; cdr3_aa: CASSLANQVSEQYF; cdr3_nt: TGTGCCAGCAGCTTGGCCAATCAAGTTAGCGAGCAGTACTTC
j_call: TRBJ1-5; clone_size: NA; v_call: TRBV7-2; d_call: NA; cdr3_aa: CASSSTGLSNQPQHF; cdr3_nt: TGTGCCAGCAGCTCCACGGGACTGAGTAATCAGCCCCAGCATTTT
j_call: TRBJ2-1; clone_size: NA; v_call: TRBV27; d_call: TRBD1; cdr3_aa: CASSLSGQGYNEQFF; cdr3_nt: TGTGCCAGCAGTTTGTCGGGACAGGGCTACAATGAGCAGTTCTTC
j_call: TRBJ1-2; clone_size: once; v_call: TRBV6-1; d_call: NA; cdr3_aa: CASTPTLTANYGYTF; cdr3_nt: TGTGCCAGCACCCCGACATTGACAGCTAACTATGGCTACACCTTC
j_call: TRBJ2-1; clone_size: few; v_call: TRBV11-2; d_call: TRBD2; cdr3_aa: CASSLARGLNNEQFF; cdr3_nt: TGTGCCAGCAGCTTAGCACGGGGACTAAACAATGAGCAGTTCTTC
j_call: TRBJ2-7; clone_size: NA; v_call: TRBV30; d_call: TRBD1; cdr3_aa: CAWSVGQGFYEQYF; cdr3_nt: TGTGCCTGGAGTGTCGGACAGGGGTTCTACGAGCAGTACTTC
j_call: TRBJ2-1; clone_size: NA; v_call: TRBV28; d_call: TRBD2; cdr3_aa: CASSFQPRLAVYNEQFF; cdr3_nt: TGTGCCAGCAGTTTTCAGCCTAGACTAGCGGTGTACAATGAGCAGTTCTTC
j_call: TRBJ2-1; clone_size: NA; v_call: TRBV29-1; d_call: NA; cdr3_aa: CSVERGSGDSYNEQFF; cdr3_nt: TGCAGCGTTGAGAGGGGGAGCGGGGACTCCTACAATGAGCAGTTCTTC
j_call: TRBJ1-1; clone_size: NA; v_call: TRBV9; d_call: TRBD1; cdr3_aa: CASSPKGASGTEAFF; cdr3_nt: TGTGCCAGCAGCCCGAAGGGGGCCAGTGGCACTGAAGCTTTCTTT
j_call: TRBJ2-4; clone_size: NA; v_call: TRBV1; d_call: NA; cdr3_aa: CTSSQDYNQAKNIQYF; cdr3_nt: TGCACCAGCAGCCAAGATTACAACCAAGCCAAAAACATTCAGTACTTC
j_call: TRBJ2-3; clone_size: NA; v_call: TRBV27; d_call: NA; cdr3_aa: CATTTEPFSWGTDTQYF; cdr3_nt: TGTGCCACCACTACTGAACCATTTTCATGGGGCACAGATACGCAGTATTTT
j_call: TRBJ2-7; clone_size: NA; v_call: TRBV6-5; d_call: NA; cdr3_aa: CASSLRQETYEQYF; cdr3_nt: TGTGCCAGCAGTCTCCGACAGGAAACCTACGAGCAGTACTTC
j_call: TRBJ2-6; clone_size: NA; v_call: TRBV4-1; d_call: NA; cdr3_aa: CASSQVFGSGANVLTF; cdr3_nt: TGCGCCAGCAGCCAAGTATTCGGGTCCGGGGCCAACGTCCTGACTTTC
j_call: TRBJ1-6; clone_size: NA; v_call: TRBV4-3; d_call: NA; cdr3_aa: CASSQDNVQGLSSSPLHF; cdr3_nt: TGCGCCAGCAGCCAAGATAACGTACAGGGTTTGTCAAGTTCACCCCTCCACTTT
j_call: TRBJ2-1; clone_size: NA; v_call: TRBV7-6; d_call: NA; cdr3_aa: CASSLRGTAGSSYNEQFF; cdr3_nt: TGTGCCAGCAGCTTAAGGGGGACTGCAGGGAGCTCCTACAATGAGCAGTTCTTC
j_call: TRBJ2-7; clone_size: NA; v_call: TRBV7-9; d_call: NA; cdr3_aa: CASGWTHSYEQYF; cdr3_nt: TGTGCCAGTGGCTGGACTCACTCCTACGAGCAGTACTTC
j_call: TRBJ2-7; clone_size: NA; v_call: TRBV9; d_call: TRBD1; cdr3_aa: CASSTGDREYEQYF; cdr3_nt: TGTGCCAGCAGCACGGGGGACAGGGAATACGAGCAGTACTTC
j_call: TRBJ2-1; clone_size: once; v_call: TRBV4-1; d_call: NA; cdr3_aa: CASRDGAGFNNEQFF; cdr3_nt: TGCGCCAGCCGAGACGGGGCAGGGTTCAACAATGAGCAGTTCTTC
j_call: TRBJ2-5; clone_size: NA; v_call: TRBV27; d_call: TRBD2; cdr3_aa: CASSSIGGTQETQYF; cdr3_nt: TGTGCCAGCAGTTCCATCGGGGGGACGCAAGAGACCCAGTACTTC
j_call: TRBJ1-2; clone_size: NA; v_call: TRBV29-1; d_call: NA; cdr3_aa: CSVRPWYGYTF; cdr3_nt: TGCAGCGTCCGCCCTTGGTATGGCTACACCTTC
j_call: TRBJ1-5; clone_size: NA; v_call: TRBV7-9; d_call: NA; cdr3_aa: CASSLGSGNQPQHF; cdr3_nt: TGTGCCAGCAGCTTAGGTAGTGGCAATCAGCCCCAGCATTTT
j_call: TRBJ2-5; clone_size: NA; v_call: TRBV9; d_call: TRBD1; cdr3_aa: CASSETGGRETQYF; cdr3_nt: TGTGCCAGCAGCGAAACAGGGGGCAGGGAGACCCAGTACTTC
j_call: TRBJ2-3; clone_size: NA; v_call: TRBV6-4; d_call: NA; cdr3_aa: CASSDSGGTTDTQYF; cdr3_nt: TGTGCCAGCAGTGACTCAGGGGGGACAACAGATACGCAGTATTTT
j_call: TRBJ2-1; clone_size: few; v_call: TRBV4-3; d_call: NA; cdr3_aa: CASSQIASALHEQFF; cdr3_nt: TGCGCCAGCAGCCAAATAGCGTCAGCCCTCCATGAGCAGTTCTTC
j_call: TRBJ2-1; clone_size: NA; v_call: TRBV7-9; d_call: TRBD2; cdr3_aa: CASSLVAGVNNEQFF; cdr3_nt: TGTGCCAGCAGCTTAGTAGCGGGAGTAAACAATGAGCAGTTCTTC
j_call: TRBJ1-2; clone_size: NA; v_call: TRBV7-8; d_call: TRBD1; cdr3_aa: CASSLAGTGYGYTF; cdr3_nt: TGTGCCAGCAGCTTAGCCGGGACAGGCTATGGCTACACCTTC
j_call: TRBJ1-4; clone_size: NA; v_call: TRBV11-2; d_call: TRBD1; cdr3_aa: CASKDRGLNEKLFF; cdr3_nt: TGTGCCAGCAAGGACAGGGGCTTAAATGAAAAACTGTTTTTT
j_call: TRBJ1-2; clone_size: NA; v_call: TRBV4-3; d_call: TRBD1; cdr3_aa: CASRNMRQGCYGYTF; cdr3_nt: TGCGCCAGCAGGAACATGAGACAGGGCTGCTATGGCTACACCTTC
j_call: TRBJ2-7; clone_size: NA; v_call: TRBV27; d_call: NA; cdr3_aa: CASSRNPPYEQYF; cdr3_nt: TGTGCCAGCAGCAGAAACCCGCCCTACGAGCAGTACTTC
j_call: TRBJ2-2; clone_size: NA; v_call: TRBV5-5; d_call: TRBD2; cdr3_aa: CASSLAFGGLNTGELFF; cdr3_nt: TGTGCCAGCAGCTTGGCCTTTGGGGGACTAAACACCGGGGAGCTGTTTTTT
j_call: TRBJ2-1; clone_size: NA; v_call: TRBV2; d_call: NA; cdr3_aa: CASNNRGGYNEQFF; cdr3_nt: TGTGCCAGCAACAACAGGGGGGGATACAATGAGCAGTTCTTC
j_call: TRBJ2-7; clone_size: NA; v_call: TRBV7-8; d_call: NA; cdr3_aa: CASSTAGQSEQYF; cdr3_nt: TGTGCCAGCAGCACCGCAGGGCAGTCCGAGCAGTACTTC
j_call: TRBJ2-1; clone_size: few; v_call: TRBV7-7; d_call: NA; cdr3_aa: CASSLGASSYNEQFF; cdr3_nt: TGTGCTAGCAGCTTAGGGGCTAGCTCCTACAATGAGCAGTTCTTC
j_call: TRBJ2-2; clone_size: NA; v_call: TRBV30; d_call: NA; cdr3_aa: CAWSVGLYTGELFF; cdr3_nt: TGTGCCTGGAGTGTAGGTCTATACACCGGGGAGCTGTTTTTT
j_call: TRBJ1-2; clone_size: NA; v_call: TRBV6-5; d_call: NA; cdr3_aa: CASSPPGESVGYTF; cdr3_nt: TGTGCCAGCAGCCCCCCAGGGGAGTCGGTTGGCTACACCTTC
j_call: TRBJ2-5; clone_size: once; v_call: TRBV5-1; d_call: TRBD2; cdr3_aa: CASSATTSGGARYQETQYF; cdr3_nt: TGCGCCAGCAGCGCGACGACTAGCGGGGGGGCCCGGTACCAAGAGACCCAGTACTTC
j_call: TRBJ1-5; clone_size: NA; v_call: TRBV19; d_call: NA; cdr3_aa: CASSIPGNQPQHF; cdr3_nt: TGTGCCAGTAGTATTCCGGGAAATCAGCCCCAGCATTTT
j_call: TRBJ2-7; clone_size: NA; v_call: TRBV7-2; d_call: NA; cdr3_aa: CASSPHPRGAGYEQYF; cdr3_nt: TGTGCCAGCAGCCCCCACCCTAGGGGTGCGGGCTACGAGCAGTACTTC
j_call: TRBJ2-1; clone_size: NA; v_call: TRBV2; d_call: TRBD1; cdr3_aa: CAREDRGATNEQFF; cdr3_nt: TGTGCCAGGGAGGACAGGGGCGCAACCAATGAGCAGTTCTTC
j_call: TRBJ2-1; clone_size: NA; v_call: TRBV19; d_call: TRBD2; cdr3_aa: CASSLAGGTGEQFF; cdr3_nt: TGTGCCAGTAGTCTAGCGGGAGGGACGGGGGAGCAGTTCTTC
j_call: TRBJ2-7; clone_size: NA; v_call: TRBV7-2; d_call: TRBD2; cdr3_aa: CASSLALGGEQYF; cdr3_nt: TGTGCCAGCAGCTTAGCGCTGGGGGGGGAGCAGTACTTC
j_call: TRBJ1-5; clone_size: NA; v_call: TRBV9; d_call: NA; cdr3_aa: CASSVGGYQPQHF; cdr3_nt: TGTGCCAGCAGCGTAGGGGGTTATCAGCCCCAGCATTTT
j_call: TRBJ2-5; clone_size: NA; v_call: TRBV5-6; d_call: TRBD2; cdr3_aa: CASSNGLAPQETQYF; cdr3_nt: TGTGCCAGCAGCAACGGACTAGCGCCACAAGAGACCCAGTACTTC
j_call: TRBJ2-2; clone_size: NA; v_call: TRBV20-1; d_call: NA; cdr3_aa: CSAWTGELFF; cdr3_nt: TGCAGTGCCTGGACCGGGGAGCTGTTTTTT
j_call: TRBJ2-3; clone_size: NA; v_call: TRBV25-1; d_call: TRBD2; cdr3_aa: CASSASGGITDTQYF; cdr3_nt: TGTGCCAGCAGTGCAAGCGGGGGGATCACAGATACGCAGTATTTT
j_call: TRBJ1-2; clone_size: few; v_call: TRBV30; d_call: NA; cdr3_aa: CAFGPGRGYTF; cdr3_nt: NA
j_call: TRBJ2-7; clone_size: NA; v_call: TRBV9; d_call: NA; cdr3_aa: CASSVVVGDEQYF; cdr3_nt: TGTGCCAGCAGCGTAGTGGTAGGGGACGAGCAGTACTTC
j_call: TRBJ1-3; clone_size: NA; v_call: TRBV6-4; d_call: NA; cdr3_aa: CASSDSKGQGNSGNTIYF; cdr3_nt: TGTGCCAGCAGTGACTCTAAGGGGCAGGGTAACTCTGGAAACACCATATATTTT
j_call: TRBJ2-7; clone_size: NA; v_call: TRBV6-1; d_call: TRBD1; cdr3_aa: CASSSGGGTYEQYF; cdr3_nt: TGTGCCAGCAGCTCAGGGGGCGGAACCTACGAGCAGTACTTC
j_call: TRBJ1-2; clone_size: NA; v_call: TRBV5-1; d_call: NA; cdr3_aa: CASSSPAEGRPTEFPNYGYTF; cdr3_nt: TGCGCCAGCAGCTCCCCCGCCGAGGGCCGGCCGACTGAGTTCCCAAACTATGGCTACACCTTC
j_call: TRBJ2-3; clone_size: NA; v_call: TRBV4-1; d_call: NA; cdr3_aa: CASSPTQISTDTQYF; cdr3_nt: TGCGCCAGCAGCCCTACCCAGATTAGCACAGATACGCAGTATTTT
j_call: TRBJ2-2; clone_size: few; v_call: TRBV15; d_call: TRBD1; cdr3_aa: CATSRERTGTGGAGNTGELFF; cdr3_nt: TGTGCCACCAGCAGAGAAAGGACCGGGACAGGGGGCGCGGGGAACACCGGGGAGCTGTTTTTT